Listed below are T cell receptor beta chains from one sample, sequenced in a study of OX40 agonist ivuxolimab in advanced cancers. Method: immunoSEQ multiplex PCR; TCRdb's copy keeps in-frame clones and lacks some. Here the sample spans approximately 6,000 clones, about 73% being singletons. The specimen was CD4+ or CD8+ T cells sorted from blood, collected in a trial of the OX40 agonist ivuxolimab. The receptors originated from an adult with an advanced solid tumor such as melanoma, head and neck, liver or kidney cancer. Each CDR3 is given with its conserved first and last residue. D genes are given only for firm matches. For some rows the clone size is stated as once, few or many, or as a class when expanded; others skip it.

size	D	J	V	DNA	CDR3
.	.	TRBJ1-1	TRBV6-5	TGTGCCAGCAGGCCTACAACAGGGTATCACACTGAAGCTTTCTTT	CASRPTTGYHTEAFF
.	TRBD1	TRBJ1-4	TRBV5-7	TGTGCCAGCAGCTGTAGACAGGGGGCGCACGAAAAACTGTTTTTT	CASSCRQGAHEKLFF
.	TRBD1	TRBJ1-1	TRBV5-8	TGTGCCAGCAGCTTCGTCGCAGGGGGTACTGAAGCTTTCTTT	CASSFVAGGTEAFF
medium-sized	.	TRBJ2-7	TRBV27	TGTGCCAGCAGTTTATCTCAGGGAGTCCGCGAGCAGTACTTC	CASSLSQGVREQYF
.	.	TRBJ2-7	TRBV5-1	TGCGCCAGCAGCCTGCGGACTGGCGAGCAGTACTTC	CASSLRTGEQYF
.	.	TRBJ1-3	TRBV6-6	TGTGCCAGCATCGGACACCAGGAGGGGGACGGAAACACCATATATTTT	CASIGHQEGDGNTIYF
.	.	TRBJ1-1	TRBV9	TGTGCCAGCAGCGTAGCGGACAGCTTTCCTGAAGCTTTCTTT	CASSVADSFPEAFF
few	TRBD1	TRBJ1-1	TRBV7-8	TGTGCCAGCAGCTCCCCCGGGACAGGGGTTTTGGGCACTGAAGCTTTCTTT	CASSSPGTGVLGTEAFF
few	TRBD1	TRBJ1-2	TRBV15	TGTGCCACCAGCACCGACAGGGACTATGGCTACACCTTC	CATSTDRDYGYTF
.	.	TRBJ1-1	TRBV11-1	TGTGCCAGCAGCCTCGGGGTCAGCGAAGCTTTCTTT	CASSLGVSEAFF
.	TRBD2	TRBJ2-7	TRBV4-1	TGCGCCAGCAGCCAAGATTGGGACTACTACGAGCAGTACTTC	CASSQDWDYYEQYF
.	.	TRBJ2-1	TRBV13	TGTGCCAGCAGCGCGGGATCCCAGCTCAATGAGCAGTTCTTC	CASSAGSQLNEQFF
few	.	TRBJ1-5	TRBV6-6	TGTGCCAGCAGTTTCCGCCGTGCCCAGCATTTT	CASSFRRAQHF
.	TRBD2	TRBJ2-3	TRBV6-4	TGTGCCAGCAGCCCAGCGGGAGATGGGACAGATACGCAGTATTTT	CASSPAGDGTDTQYF
few	.	TRBJ2-1	TRBV4-3	TGCGCCAGCAGCCAAGAAGGGTGGGAGGAGCAGTTCTTC	CASSQEGWEEQFF
.	.	TRBJ1-1	TRBV12-5	TGTGCTAGTGGTTTGGACGAAACAGGGTTTGAAGCTTTCTTT	CASGLDETGFEAFF
.	TRBD1	TRBJ2-1	TRBV6-4	TGTGCCAGCAGTCGACAGGGTGGATCGGATGAGCAGTTCTTC	CASSRQGGSDEQFF
.	TRBD1	TRBJ2-5	TRBV9	TGTGCCAGCAGCATCACCGGGACAGCGAGGGAGACCCAGTACTTC	CASSITGTARETQYF
.	.	TRBJ1-1	TRBV6-1	TGTGCCAGCAGTATGCAGCCGGCCCCGAACACTGAAGCTTTCTTT	CASSMQPAPNTEAFF
medium-sized	TRBD2	TRBJ2-3	TRBV11-1	TGTGCCAGCAGCCCGGGACTAGCGGGAGTTGGTACAGATACGCAGTATTTT	CASSPGLAGVGTDTQYF
.	.	TRBJ2-7	TRBV10-2	TGCGCCAGCAGTGAGGGGGGGACCCCCTACGAGCAGTACTTC	CASSEGGTPYEQYF
.	.	TRBJ1-1	TRBV25-1	TGTGCAAGCAAGGTGGGAAACACTGAAGCTTTCTTT	CASKVGNTEAFF